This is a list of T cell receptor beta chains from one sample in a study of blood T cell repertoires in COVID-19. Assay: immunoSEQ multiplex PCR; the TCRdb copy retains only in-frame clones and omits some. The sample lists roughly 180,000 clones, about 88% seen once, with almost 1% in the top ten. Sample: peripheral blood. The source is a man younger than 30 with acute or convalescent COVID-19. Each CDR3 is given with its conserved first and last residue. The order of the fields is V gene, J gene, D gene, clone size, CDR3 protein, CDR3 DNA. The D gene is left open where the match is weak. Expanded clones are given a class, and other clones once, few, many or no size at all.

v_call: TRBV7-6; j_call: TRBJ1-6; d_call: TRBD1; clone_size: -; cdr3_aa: CASSQQGAGDNSPLHF; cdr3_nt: TGTGCCAGCAGCCAACAGGGGGCTGGGGATAATTCACCCCTCCACTTT
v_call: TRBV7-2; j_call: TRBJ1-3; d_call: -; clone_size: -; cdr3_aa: CASSLAIGRGSGNTIYF; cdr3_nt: TGTGCCAGCAGCTTAGCTATCGGAAGAGGGTCTGGAAACACCATATATTTT
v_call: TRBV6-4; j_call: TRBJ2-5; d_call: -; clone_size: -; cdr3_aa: CASSGTAGNQETQYF; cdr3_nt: TGTGCCAGCAGTGGGACAGCGGGGAATCAAGAGACCCAGTACTTC
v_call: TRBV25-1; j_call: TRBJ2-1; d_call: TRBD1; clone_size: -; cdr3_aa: CASSAIAGTGTNEQFF; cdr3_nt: TGTGCCAGCAGTGCCATAGCCGGGACAGGGACCAATGAGCAGTTCTTC
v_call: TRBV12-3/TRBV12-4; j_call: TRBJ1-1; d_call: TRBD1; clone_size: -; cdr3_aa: CASRGTGATEAFF; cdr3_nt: TGTGCCAGCAGAGGGACAGGGGCCACTGAAGCTTTCTTT
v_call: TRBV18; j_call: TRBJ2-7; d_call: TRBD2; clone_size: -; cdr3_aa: CASSPSLPGLAGLSYEQYF; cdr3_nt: TGTGCCAGCTCACCGTCGCTCCCCGGACTAGCGGGGTTATCCTACGAGCAGTACTTC
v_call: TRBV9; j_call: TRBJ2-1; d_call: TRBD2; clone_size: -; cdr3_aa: CASSVEGTRSHEQFF; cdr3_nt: TGTGCCAGCAGCGTAGAGGGGACTAGATCGCATGAGCAGTTCTTC
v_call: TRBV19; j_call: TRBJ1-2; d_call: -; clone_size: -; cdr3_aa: CASSRAGTYGYTF; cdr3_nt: TGTGCCAGTAGTAGGGCCGGAACCTATGGCTACACCTTC
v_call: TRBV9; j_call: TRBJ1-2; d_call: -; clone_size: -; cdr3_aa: CASSVGGTNYGYTF; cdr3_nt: TGTGCCAGCAGCGTAGGTGGCACAAACTATGGCTACACCTTC
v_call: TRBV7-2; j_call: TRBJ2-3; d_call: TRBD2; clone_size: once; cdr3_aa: CASSSSRAGGDTQYF; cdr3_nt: TGTGCCAGCAGCTCATCGAGAGCGGGGGGGGATACGCAGTATTTT
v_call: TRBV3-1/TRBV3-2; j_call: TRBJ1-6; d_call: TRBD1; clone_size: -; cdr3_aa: CASSQDRTGPSVSPLHF; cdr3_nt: TGTGCCAGCAGCCAAGATAGGACAGGTCCTAGCGTTTCACCCCTCCACTTT
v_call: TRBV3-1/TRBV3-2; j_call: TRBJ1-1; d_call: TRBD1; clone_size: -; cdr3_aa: CASSLLGTGEAFF; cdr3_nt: TGTGCCAGCAGCCTCCTAGGGACAGGTGAAGCTTTCTTT
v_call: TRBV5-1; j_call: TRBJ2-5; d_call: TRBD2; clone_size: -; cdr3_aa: CASSLASGGETQYF; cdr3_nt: TGCGCCAGCAGCTTGGCAAGCGGGGGAGAGACCCAGTACTTC
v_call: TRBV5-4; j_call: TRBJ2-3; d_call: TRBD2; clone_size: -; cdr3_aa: CASSSSGGATDTQYF; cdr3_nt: TGTGCCAGCAGCTCTAGCGGGGGGGCGACAGATACGCAGTATTTT
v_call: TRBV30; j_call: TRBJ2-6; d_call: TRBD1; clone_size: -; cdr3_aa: CAWSRDRVSGANVLTF; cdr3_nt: TGTGCCTGGAGTCGGGACAGGGTCTCTGGGGCCAACGTCCTGACTTTC
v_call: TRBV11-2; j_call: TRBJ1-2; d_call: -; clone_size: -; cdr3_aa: CASSLLQGLNYGYTF; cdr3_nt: TGTGCCAGCAGCTTACTCCAGGGCCTGAACTATGGCTACACCTTC
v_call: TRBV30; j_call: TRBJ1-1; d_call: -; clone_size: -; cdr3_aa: CAWTTGLNTEAFF; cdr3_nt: TGTGCCTGGACCACAGGGTTGAACACTGAAGCTTTCTTT
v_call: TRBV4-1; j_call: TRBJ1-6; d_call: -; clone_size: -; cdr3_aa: CASSQEGAGVNSPLHF; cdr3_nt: TGCGCCAGCAGCCAAGAAGGGGCAGGGGTGAATTCACCCCTCCACTTT
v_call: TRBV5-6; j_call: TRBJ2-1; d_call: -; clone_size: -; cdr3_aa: CASSLNFLWLESYNEQFF; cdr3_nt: TGTGCCAGCAGCTTGAACTTCCTGTGGTTGGAGTCCTACAATGAGCAGTTCTTC
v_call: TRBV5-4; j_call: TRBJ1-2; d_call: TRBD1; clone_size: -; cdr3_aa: CASSTGQGIYGYTF; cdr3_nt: TGTGCCAGCAGCACCGGACAGGGTATCTATGGCTACACCTTC
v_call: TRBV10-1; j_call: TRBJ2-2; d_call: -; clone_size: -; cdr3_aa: CANIGQGNTGELFF; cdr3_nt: TGCGCCAACATAGGGCAGGGGAACACCGGGGAGCTGTTTTTT
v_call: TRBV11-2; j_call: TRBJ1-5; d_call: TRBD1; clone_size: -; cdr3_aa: CASSGETGVHGNQPQHF; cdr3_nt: TGTGCCAGCAGCGGGGAGACAGGGGTTCACGGCAATCAGCCCCAGCATTTT
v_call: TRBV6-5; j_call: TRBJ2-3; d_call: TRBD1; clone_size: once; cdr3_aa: CASSNRQGGGDTQYF; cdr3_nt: TGTGCCAGCAGTAACCGACAGGGTGGAGGAGATACGCAGTATTTT
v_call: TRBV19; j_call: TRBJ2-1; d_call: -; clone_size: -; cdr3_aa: CASSIVGDNEQFF; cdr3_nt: TGTGCCAGTAGTATTGTAGGGGACAATGAGCAGTTCTTC
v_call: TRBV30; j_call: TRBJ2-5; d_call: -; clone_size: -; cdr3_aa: CAWSARGYAQETQYF; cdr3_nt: TGTGCCTGGAGTGCCCGGGGGTACGCACAAGAGACCCAGTACTTC
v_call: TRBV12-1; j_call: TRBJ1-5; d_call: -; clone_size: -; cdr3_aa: CASSFRQNNQPQHF; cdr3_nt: TGTGCCAGCAGCTTTCGACAGAACAATCAGCCCCAGCATTTT
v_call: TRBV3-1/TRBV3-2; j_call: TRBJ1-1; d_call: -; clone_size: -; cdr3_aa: CASSQNPKGKAFF; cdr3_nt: TGTGCCAGCAGCCAAAACCCTAAGGGGAAAGCTTTCTTT
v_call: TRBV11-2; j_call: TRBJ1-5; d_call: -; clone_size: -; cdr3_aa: CASSLSNQKNQPQHF; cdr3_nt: TGTGCCAGCAGCTTAAGTAACCAGAAAAATCAGCCCCAGCATTTT
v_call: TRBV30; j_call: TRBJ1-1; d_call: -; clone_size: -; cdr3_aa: CAWSPGGGGTEAFF; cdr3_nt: TGTGCCTGGAGCCCTGGGGGCGGAGGCACTGAAGCTTTCTTT
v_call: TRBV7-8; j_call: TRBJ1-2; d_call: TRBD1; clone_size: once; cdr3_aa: CASSLASDRVVNYGYTF; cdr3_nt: TGTGCCAGCAGCTTAGCCTCGGACAGGGTGGTAAACTATGGCTACACCTTC
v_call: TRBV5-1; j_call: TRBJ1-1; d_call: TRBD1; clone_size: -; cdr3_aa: CASSPTGVFFGAFF; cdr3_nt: TGCGCCAGCAGTCCGACAGGGGTATTCTTTGGAGCTTTCTTT
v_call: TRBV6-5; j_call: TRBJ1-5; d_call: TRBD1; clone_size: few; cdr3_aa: CASTGGFASNQPQHF; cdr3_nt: TGTGCCAGTACAGGGGGCTTTGCTAGCAATCAGCCCCAGCATTTT
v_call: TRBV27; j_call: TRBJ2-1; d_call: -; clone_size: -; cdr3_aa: CASSLSLPIVEQFF; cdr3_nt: TGTGCCAGCAGTTTATCGCTTCCTATCGTAGAGCAGTTCTTC
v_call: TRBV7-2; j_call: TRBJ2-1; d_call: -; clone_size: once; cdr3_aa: CASSLAPGSGYNEQFF; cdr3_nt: TGTGCCAGCAGCTTAGCGCCAGGCTCAGGCTACAATGAGCAGTTCTTC
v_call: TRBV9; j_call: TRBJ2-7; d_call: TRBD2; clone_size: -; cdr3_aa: CASSVGVGGGADYEQYF; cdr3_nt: TGTGCCAGCAGCGTAGGGGTCGGCGGGGGGGCCGACTACGAGCAGTACTTC
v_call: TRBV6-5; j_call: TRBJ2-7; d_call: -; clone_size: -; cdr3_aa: CASRTGHSLGEQYF; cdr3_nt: TGTGCCAGCAGGACGGGACACTCGTTAGGGGAGCAGTACTTC
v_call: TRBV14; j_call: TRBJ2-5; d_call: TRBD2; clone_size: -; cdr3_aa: CASSQDSRLAGIRETQYF; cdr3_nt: TGTGCCAGCAGCCAAGACTCCCGGCTAGCGGGTATAAGAGAGACCCAGTACTTC
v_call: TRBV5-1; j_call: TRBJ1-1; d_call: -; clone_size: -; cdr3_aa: CASSLEGRTTEAFF; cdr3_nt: TGCGCCAGCAGCTTAGAGGGTCGGACCACTGAAGCTTTCTTT
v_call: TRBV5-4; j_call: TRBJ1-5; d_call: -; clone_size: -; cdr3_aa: CASSLSGSNQPQHF; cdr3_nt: TGTGCCAGCAGCTTGAGCGGTAGCAATCAGCCCCAGCATTTT
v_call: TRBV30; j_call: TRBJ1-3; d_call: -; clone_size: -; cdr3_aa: CAWSTGSGNTIYF; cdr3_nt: TGTGCCTGGAGCACGGGCTCTGGAAACACCATATATTTT
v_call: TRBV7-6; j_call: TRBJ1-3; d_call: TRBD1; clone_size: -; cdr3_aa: CASSPGSGTVRNTIYF; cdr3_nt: TGTGCCAGCAGCCCAGGGAGTGGGACAGTACGAAACACCATATATTTT
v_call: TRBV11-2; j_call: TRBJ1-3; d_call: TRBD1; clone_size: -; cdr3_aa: CASSRQGPAGNTIYF; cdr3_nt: TGTGCCAGCAGCCGACAGGGGCCAGCTGGAAACACCATATATTTT
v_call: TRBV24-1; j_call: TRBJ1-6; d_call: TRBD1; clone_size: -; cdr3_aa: CATSAAPRGQSYNSPLHF; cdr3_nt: TGTGCCACCAGTGCCGCCCCCAGGGGACAGAGCTATAATTCACCCCTCCACTTT
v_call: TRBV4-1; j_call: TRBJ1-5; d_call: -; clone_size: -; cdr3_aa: CASSQVQGVGQPQHF; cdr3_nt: TGCGCCAGCAGCCAAGTACAGGGAGTGGGGCAGCCCCAGCATTTT
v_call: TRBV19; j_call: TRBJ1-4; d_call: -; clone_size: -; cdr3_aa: CASSSPLRGRSEKLFF; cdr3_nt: TGTGCCAGTAGTAGCCCATTGAGGGGGAGAAGTGAAAAACTGTTTTTT
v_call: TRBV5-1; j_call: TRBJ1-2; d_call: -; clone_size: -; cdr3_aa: CASSLVGGEFNYGYTF; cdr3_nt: TGCGCCAGCAGCTTGGTCGGCGGGGAGTTTAACTATGGCTACACCTTC
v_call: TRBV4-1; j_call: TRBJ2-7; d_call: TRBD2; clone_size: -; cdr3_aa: CASSQEGLGFREQYF; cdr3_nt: TGCGCCAGCAGCCAAGAGGGACTAGGCTTCCGCGAGCAGTACTTC
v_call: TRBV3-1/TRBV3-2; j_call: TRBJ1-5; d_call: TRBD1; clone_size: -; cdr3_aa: CASSQGPTRTGGIQPQHF; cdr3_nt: TGTGCCAGCAGCCAAGGACCAACCCGGACAGGGGGGATTCAGCCCCAGCATTTT
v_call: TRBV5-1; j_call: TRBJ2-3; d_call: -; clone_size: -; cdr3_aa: CASSLVAGEGDTQYF; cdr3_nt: TGCGCCAGCAGCTTGGTGGCAGGGGAAGGAGATACGCAGTATTTT